The 12 T cell receptor beta chains listed next were all sequenced from one sample in a study of cytotoxic CD8 clonotypes in ibrutinib-treated CLL. Profiling relied on immunoSEQ multiplex PCR, and the TCRdb table lists in-frame clones only, not all of them. Of 100,000 or so clones listed, 50% to 65% are singletons. Source: PBMCs, taken after 24 months of ibrutinib treatment. The source is a human donor with chronic lymphocytic leukemia.

The CDR3 loop is CASTASLYGYTF. In DNA, the CDR3 is TGTGCCAGCACCGCCAGTCTCTATGGCTACACCTTC. The chain recombines TRBV2 with TRBJ1-2; D unclear. V lost 7 bases, J lost 4 bases, and 10 bases lay in between. CDR1 and CDR2 from the germline V gene are SNHLY and FYNNEI. The CDR3 is 12 residues long.

The chain recombines TRBV6-6 with TRBJ1-1; D remains ambiguous. CDR1 and CDR2 from the germline V gene are MNHNY and SVGAGI (reference sequence). V lost 4 bases and J 7 bases, leaving 1 base between the germline ends. CDR3 size: 9 residues. The CDR3 protein is CASSFEAFF. In DNA, the CDR3 is TGTGCCAGCAGTTTTGAAGCTTTCTTT.

The genes are TRBV30 and TRBJ1-6; 7 bases map to TRBD1. The CDR3 contains 15 residues. Trimming at V came to 2 bases and at J to 5 bases, leaving 6 bases not matched to a gene. Germline assignment: CDR1 GTSNPN and CDR2 SVGIG (reference sequence). CDR3 amino acids: CAWSIQGINNSPLHF. The CDR3 DNA is TGTGCCTGGAGTATACAGGGGATCAATAATTCACCCCTCCACTTT.

This clone was detected only a few times. Here the CDR3 reads CASSFGRQGRTGELFF. The CDR3 bases are TGTGCCAGCAGTTTTGGGAGACAGGGGAGAACCGGGGAGCTGTTTTTT. The chain uses TRBV27 and TRBJ2-2; 8 nucleotides align to TRBD1. Per germline, CDR1 MNHEY and CDR2 SMNVEV (reference sequence). The J segment lost 5 bases and the V segment lost 3 bases, leaving 8 bases of the junction unmatched. This CDR3 contains 16 residues.

The chain combines TRBV6-4 with TRBJ2-1; D is unclear. Trimming removed 2 bases from V and 6 bases from J, with 17 bases in between. Per the germline V gene, CDR1 is MRHNA and CDR2 is SNTAGT. The CDR3 is 16 residues long. The CDR3 DNA reads TGTGCCAGCAGTGACCCAGCCCGATCGCATCCCAATGAGCAGTTCTTC. Amino acid sequence: CASSDPARSHPNEQFF.

This clone has only a few counts. For the CDR3, the DNA is TGTGCCAGCAGTTACTTGGGGGCTGGCAATCAGCCCCAGCATTTT. It encodes CASSYLGAGNQPQHF. The gene calls are TRBV6-6 and TRBJ1-5, with a tentative D call TRBD1 (6 bases). The CDR3 has 15 amino acids. The V end lost 1 base, the J end lost 2 bases, and 9 bases lay between the germline ends. Germline values: CDR1 MNHNY, CDR2 SVGAGI (reference sequence).

The rearrangement uses TRBV2 and TRBJ1-5; unclear D gene. The CDR3 is 14 residues long. Per the germline V gene, CDR1 is SNHLY and CDR2 is FYNNEI. V was trimmed by 7 bases and J by 4 bases, leaving 14 bases between them. CDR3 nucleotides: TGTGCCAGCACCCCAACTGGAGGGAATCAGCCCCAGCATTTT. Its translation is CASTPTGGNQPQHF.

The rearrangement joins TRBV5-6 to TRBJ2-7; D is uncertain. Germline V gene data show CDR1 as SGHDT and CDR2 as YYEEEE. This CDR3 is 16 amino acids long. The V and J ends lost 2 bases and 4 bases respectively, with 19 bases between them. The DNA for the CDR3 is TGTGCCAGCAGCTTTCGCAGGTCTCTAGGGATGTACGAGCAGTACTTC. Translation: CASSFRRSLGMYEQYF.

This clone was counted a few times. The chain carries TRBV19 and TRBJ1-1; 9 positions match TRBD1. The CDR3 length is 16 residues. With V trimmed by 5 bases and J by 3 bases, 10 bases remained unmatched. CDR1 is LNHDA, CDR2 SQIVND, per germline (reference sequence). This CDR3 is CASSSPGTGMYTEAFF. The CDR3 bases are TGTGCCAGTAGTTCTCCCGGGACAGGGATGTACACTGAAGCTTTCTTT.

The chain employs TRBV19 and TRBJ2-7; perhaps TRBD1 as D (6 bases). The germline V gene encodes CDR1 LNHDA and CDR2 SQIVND (reference sequence). The CDR3 consists of 15 residues. V dropped 3 bases and J dropped 3 bases, with 15 bases sitting between them. As DNA, the CDR3 is TGTGCCAGTAGTATTAGGACAGAGGATCACTACGAGCAGTACTTC. Translation gives CASSIRTEDHYEQYF.

CDR3 nucleotides: TGTGCCAGCAGTCAAGGGGAAGCCTACGAGCAGTACTTC. Translating it yields CASSQGEAYEQYF. V gene TRBV6-6 combines with J gene TRBJ2-7, with D perhaps matching TRBD1 (5 bases). V was clipped by 5 bases and J by 2 bases, with 10 bases between them. The CDR3 extends over 13 amino acids. CDR1 is MNHNY and CDR2 is SVGAGI in the germline V gene (reference sequence).

The V and J genes are TRBV25-1 and TRBJ1-1; D remains ambiguous. This CDR3 has 13 residues. Germline V gives CDR1 MGHDK, CDR2 SYGVNS. Trimming removed 4 bases from V and 3 bases from J, with 9 bases in between. The CDR3 is CASSAGSYTEAFF. The CDR3, as DNA: TGTGCCAGCAGTGCGGGCAGTTACACTGAAGCTTTCTTT.